The following is a TCR beta chain sequence with its context. Its matching antigen is unknown. TCRdb's copy holds only in-frame clones and misses some; the assay was immunoSEQ multiplex PCR. The sample includes 54,000 or so clones, roughly three quarters of them seen just once. Autoimmune disease history or systemic immunosuppression excluded patients. This specimen comes from a study of OX40 agonist ivuxolimab in advanced cancers. Findings and limits, study-wide: Researchers report that CD8+ T cells had, on average, more expanded clones than CD4+.

This CDR3 has 13 residues. Germline V gene lookup returns CDR1 GTSNPN and CDR2 SVGIG (reference sequence). V trimming: 3 bases; J trimming: 4 bases; junction bases outside the gene matches: 5. This receptor was identified in an adult with an advanced solid tumor such as melanoma, head and neck, liver or kidney cancer. The sample was CD4+ or CD8+ T cells sorted from blood, taken in a trial of the OX40 agonist ivuxolimab. V gene TRBV30 combines with J gene TRBJ2-5, with TRBD1 identical over 7 bases. The CDR3 reads CAWSRNRGETQYF. The CDR3 region has the DNA TGTGCCTGGAGCCGCAACAGGGGAGAGACCCAGTACTTC.